The clone carrying this TCR beta chain showed up many times. No antigen is known for it. Time point in this sample: sample taken at primary tumor resection. Patients with untreated early-stage non-small cell lung cancer, numbering around 71, were the donors. With 5 bases removed from V and 1 base from J, the gap between germline ends came to 14 bases. The CDR3 is 15 residues long. From germline, CDR1 is MNHEY and CDR2 SMNVEV (reference sequence). The data were obtained in a study of spatial heterogeneity in lung cancer. Overall study: Raw sequencing reads included, on average, more than 9.5 appearances of each unique TCR and UMI combination.

Study observations and caveats: At resection, ubiquitous expanded tumor TCRs appeared in blood more than at follow-up.

TCRdb itself ran the 5' RACE reads through MiXCR, one entry per CDR3 protein. The sample has 10,000 to 11,000 distinct CDR3 sequences, around 6% seen once. The clonotype originates from a male donor with early-stage non-small cell lung cancer. J is TRBJ2-5 and V is TRBV27; D is tentatively TRBD1 or TRBD2 (5 bases each). The sample in question was PBMCs, obtained at surgery. The CDR3, as DNA: TGTGCCAGCAGTCCTTGGGACGGATCCCAAGAGACCCAGTACTTC. It specifies CASSPWDGSQETQYF.